This TCR beta chain was recovered during a study of blood T cells in healthy people across ages. Study results and caveats: CMV status of donors was not determined, possibly confounding expanded clonotype changes.

Sample-barcoded 5' priming and a J-beta primer mix drove a second PCR of roughly 7 to 11 cycles. TCRdb itself ran the 5' RACE reads through MiXCR, one entry per CDR3 protein. The table shows around 850,000 distinct CDR3 sequences, with 35% to 40% occurring only once. This clonotype came up a few times. No antigen is known for it. Germline V gene data show CDR1 as DFQATT and CDR2 as SNEGSKA (reference sequence). This CDR3 is 17 amino acids long. The V end was cut by 1 base, the J end by 6 bases, with 22 bases between. The V and J genes are TRBV20-1 and TRBJ2-1, with D perhaps given as TRBD1 or TRBD2 (5 bases each). The specimen was blood. This sequence originates from a man between 18 and 29 years old in good health. The DNA for the CDR3 is TGCAGTGCTAGAGTAGGGGAGAGGGGCTACTTGACCAATGAGCAGTTCTTC. It is translated as CSARVGERGYLTNEQFF.